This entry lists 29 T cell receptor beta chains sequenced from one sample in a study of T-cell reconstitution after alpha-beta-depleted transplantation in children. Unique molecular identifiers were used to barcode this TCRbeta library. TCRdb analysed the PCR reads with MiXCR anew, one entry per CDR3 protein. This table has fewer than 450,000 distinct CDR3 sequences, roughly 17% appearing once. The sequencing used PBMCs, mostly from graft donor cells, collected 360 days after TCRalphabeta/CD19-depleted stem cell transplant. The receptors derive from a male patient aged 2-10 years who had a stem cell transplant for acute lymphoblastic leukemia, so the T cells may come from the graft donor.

For the CDR3, the DNA is TGTGCCAGCAGCCCTTCTGGAGGGGTCCTATACCAAGAGACCCAGTACTTC. Amino acids: CASSPSGGVLYQETQYF. The chain has TRBV14 and TRBJ2-5; maybe TRBD2 (6 bases). The CDR3 totals 17 residues. Between the trimmed V and J ends, which lost 4 bases and 0 bases, there was a span of 18 bases. Looked up from germline, CDR1 is SGHDN and CDR2 is FVKESK.

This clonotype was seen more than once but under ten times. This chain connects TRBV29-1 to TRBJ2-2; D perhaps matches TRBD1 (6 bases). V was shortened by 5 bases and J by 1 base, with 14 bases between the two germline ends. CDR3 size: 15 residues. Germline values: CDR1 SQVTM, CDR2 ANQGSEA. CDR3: CSVTPGEVNTGELFF. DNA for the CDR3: TGCAGCGTTACTCCAGGGGAAGTGAACACCGGGGAGCTGTTTTTT.

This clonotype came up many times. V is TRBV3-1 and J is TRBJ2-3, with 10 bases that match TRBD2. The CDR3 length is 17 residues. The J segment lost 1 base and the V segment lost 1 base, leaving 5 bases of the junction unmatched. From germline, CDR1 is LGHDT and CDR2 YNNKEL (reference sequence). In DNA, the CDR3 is TGTGCCAGCAGCCAAGGCCTAGGACTAGCGGGCACAGATACGCAGTATTTT. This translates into CASSQGLGLAGTDTQYF.

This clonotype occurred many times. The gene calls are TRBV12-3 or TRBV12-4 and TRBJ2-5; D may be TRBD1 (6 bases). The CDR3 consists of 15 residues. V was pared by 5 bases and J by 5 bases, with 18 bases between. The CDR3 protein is CASSGATGLLETQYF. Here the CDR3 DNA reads TGTGCCAGCAGTGGAGCGACAGGTCTCCTTGAGACCCAGTACTTC.

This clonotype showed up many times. The CDR3 DNA reads TGCAGCGTTGTCTCAGGGTCCTACGAGCAGTACTTC. This encodes CSVVSGSYEQYF. The V call is TRBV29-1, the J call TRBJ2-7, with TRBD1 as a possible D gene (5 bases). From germline, CDR1 is SQVTM and CDR2 ANQGSEA. The ends were cut back, 4 bases at V and 1 base at J, with 8 bases in the middle. This CDR3 has 12 residues.

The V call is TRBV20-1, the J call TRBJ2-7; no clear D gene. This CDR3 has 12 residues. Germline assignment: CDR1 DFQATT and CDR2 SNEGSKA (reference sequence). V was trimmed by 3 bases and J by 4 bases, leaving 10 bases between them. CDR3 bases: TGCAGTGCTAGGGCCACAGAATACGAGCAGTACTTC. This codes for CSARATEYEQYF.

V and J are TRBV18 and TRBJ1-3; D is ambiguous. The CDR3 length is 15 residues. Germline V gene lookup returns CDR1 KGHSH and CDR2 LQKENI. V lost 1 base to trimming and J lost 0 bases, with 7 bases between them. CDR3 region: CASSPLLISGNTIYF. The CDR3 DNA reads TGTGCCAGCTCACCACTCCTGATCTCTGGAAACACCATATATTTT.

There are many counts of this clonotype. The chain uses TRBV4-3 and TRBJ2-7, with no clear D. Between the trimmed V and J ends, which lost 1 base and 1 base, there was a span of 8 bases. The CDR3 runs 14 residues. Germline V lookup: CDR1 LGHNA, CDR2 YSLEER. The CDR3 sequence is CASSQGRVSYEQYF. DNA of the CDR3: TGCGCCAGCAGCCAAGGTCGGGTGTCCTACGAGCAGTACTTC.

The CDR3: CASSPPSVAKNIQYF. CDR3 DNA sequence: TGTGCCAGCTCACCACCGTCGGTAGCCAAAAACATTCAGTACTTC. The chain is built from TRBV18 and TRBJ2-4; D is ambiguous. This CDR3 region has 15 residues. Germline-derived CDR1 and CDR2 are KGHSH and LQKENI. V was clipped by 0 bases and J by 0 bases, with 6 bases between them.

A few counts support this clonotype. The CDR3: CASSLQENTEAFF. CDR3 DNA: TGCGCCAGCAGTCTTCAGGAGAACACTGAAGCTTTCTTT. The chain has TRBV5-1 and TRBJ1-1; no firm D call. Trimming stripped 5 bases from V and 1 base from J, with 9 bases between. The CDR3 spans 13 residues. Germline V gene lookup returns CDR1 SGHRS and CDR2 YFSETQ.

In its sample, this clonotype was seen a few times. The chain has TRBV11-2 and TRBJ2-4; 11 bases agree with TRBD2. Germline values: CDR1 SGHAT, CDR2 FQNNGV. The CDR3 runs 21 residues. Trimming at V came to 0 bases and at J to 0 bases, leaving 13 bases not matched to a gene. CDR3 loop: CASSLDAPPSGRTLAKNIQYF. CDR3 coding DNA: TGTGCCAGCAGCTTAGATGCCCCTCCTAGCGGGAGGACCTTAGCCAAAAACATTCAGTACTTC.

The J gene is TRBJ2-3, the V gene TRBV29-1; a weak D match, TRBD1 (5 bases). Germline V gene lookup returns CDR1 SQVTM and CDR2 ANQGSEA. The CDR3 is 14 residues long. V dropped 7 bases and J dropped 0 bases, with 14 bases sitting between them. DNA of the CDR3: TGCAGCGGTGATGTAGGGGCTAGCACAGATACGCAGTATTTT. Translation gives CSGDVGASTDTQYF.

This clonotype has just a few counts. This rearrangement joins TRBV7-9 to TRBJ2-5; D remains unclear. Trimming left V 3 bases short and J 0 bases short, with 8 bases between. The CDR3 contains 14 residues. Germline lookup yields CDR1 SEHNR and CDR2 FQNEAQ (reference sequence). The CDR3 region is CASSFQLYQETQYF. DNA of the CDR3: TGTGCCAGCAGCTTCCAATTGTACCAAGAGACCCAGTACTTC.

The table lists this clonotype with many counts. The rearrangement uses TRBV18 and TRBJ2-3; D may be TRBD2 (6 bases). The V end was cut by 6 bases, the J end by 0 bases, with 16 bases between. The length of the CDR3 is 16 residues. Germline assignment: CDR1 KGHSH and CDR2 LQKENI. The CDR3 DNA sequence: TGTGCCAGCTCGCCAGGAACCGGGACTAGCACAGATACGCAGTATTTT. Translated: CASSPGTGTSTDTQYF.

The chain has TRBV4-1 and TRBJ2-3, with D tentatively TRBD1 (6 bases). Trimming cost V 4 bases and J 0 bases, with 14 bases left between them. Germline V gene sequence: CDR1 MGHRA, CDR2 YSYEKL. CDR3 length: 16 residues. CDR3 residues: CASSRSAGASTDTQYF. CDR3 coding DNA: TGCGCCAGCAGCCGGAGTGCAGGGGCTAGCACAGATACGCAGTATTTT.

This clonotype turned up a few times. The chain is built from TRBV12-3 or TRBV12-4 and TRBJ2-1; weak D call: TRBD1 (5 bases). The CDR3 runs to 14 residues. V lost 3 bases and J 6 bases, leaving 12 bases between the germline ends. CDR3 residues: CASSLARVFNEQFF. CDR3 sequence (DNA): TGTGCCAGCAGTTTGGCCAGGGTTTTCAATGAGCAGTTCTTC.

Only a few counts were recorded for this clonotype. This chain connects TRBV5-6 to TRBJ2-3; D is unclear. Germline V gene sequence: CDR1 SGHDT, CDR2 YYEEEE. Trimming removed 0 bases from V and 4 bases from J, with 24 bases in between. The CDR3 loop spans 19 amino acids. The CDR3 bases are TGTGCCAGCAGCTTGGTCGGCGGTATGGGCCAACAGCTATCAGATACGCAGTATTTT. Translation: CASSLVGGMGQQLSDTQYF. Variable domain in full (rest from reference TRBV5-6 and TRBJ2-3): DAGVTQSPTHLIKTRGQQVTLRCSPKSGHDTVSWYQQALGQGPQFIFQYYEEEERQRGNFPDRFSGHQFPNYSSELNVNALLLGDSALYLCASSLVGGMGQQLSDTQYFGPGTRLTVL.

DNA for the CDR3: TGTGCCAGCAGTTTAGCCGGGGGTGCTGGGGCCAACGTCCTGACTTTC. It is translated as CASSLAGGAGANVLTF. V gene TRBV12-3 or TRBV12-4 combines with J gene TRBJ2-6, with a tentative D call TRBD2 (6 bases). The CDR3 spans 16 residues. V was cut by 0 bases and J by 2 bases, with 8 bases left in between.

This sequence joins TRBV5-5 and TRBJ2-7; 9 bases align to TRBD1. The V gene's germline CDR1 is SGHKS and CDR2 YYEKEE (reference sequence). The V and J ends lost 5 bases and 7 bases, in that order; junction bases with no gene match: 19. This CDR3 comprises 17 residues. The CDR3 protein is CASSSPTGGRWLWEQYF. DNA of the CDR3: TGTGCCAGCAGTTCACCTACAGGGGGCCGGTGGTTGTGGGAGCAGTACTTC.

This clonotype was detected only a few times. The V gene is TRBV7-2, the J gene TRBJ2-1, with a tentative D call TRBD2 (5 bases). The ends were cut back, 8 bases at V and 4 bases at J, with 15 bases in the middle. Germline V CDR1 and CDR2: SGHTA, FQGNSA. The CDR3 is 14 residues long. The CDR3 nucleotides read TGTGCCAGCTCGGTCACTAGAGGGTACAATGAGCAGTTCTTC. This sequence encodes CASSVTRGYNEQFF. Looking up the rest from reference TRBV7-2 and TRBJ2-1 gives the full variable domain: GAGVSQSPSNKVTEKGKDVELRCDPISGHTALYWYRQSLGQGLEFLIYFQGNSAPDKSGLPSDRFSAERTGGSVSTLTIQRTQQEDSAVYLCASSVTRGYNEQFFGPGTRLTVL.

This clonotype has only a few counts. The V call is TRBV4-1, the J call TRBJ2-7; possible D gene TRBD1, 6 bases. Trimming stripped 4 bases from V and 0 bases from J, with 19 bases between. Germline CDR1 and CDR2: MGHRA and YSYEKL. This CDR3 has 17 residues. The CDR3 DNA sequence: TGCGCCAGCAGCCTATCCACACGGACAGCGAGCTCCTACGAGCAGTACTTC. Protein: CASSLSTRTASSYEQYF.

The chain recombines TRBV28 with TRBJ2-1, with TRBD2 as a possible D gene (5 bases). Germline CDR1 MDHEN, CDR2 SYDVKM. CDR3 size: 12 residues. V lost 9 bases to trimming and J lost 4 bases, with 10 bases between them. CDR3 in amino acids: CASSENYNEQFF. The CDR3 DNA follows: TGTGCCAGTAGCGAAAATTACAATGAGCAGTTCTTC.

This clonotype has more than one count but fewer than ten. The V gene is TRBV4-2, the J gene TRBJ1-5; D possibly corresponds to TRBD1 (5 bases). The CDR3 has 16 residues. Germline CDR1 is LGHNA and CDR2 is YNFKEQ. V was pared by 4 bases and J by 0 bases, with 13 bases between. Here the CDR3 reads CASSRSTEYSNQPQHF. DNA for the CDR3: TGTGCCAGCAGCCGGTCGACAGAATATAGCAATCAGCCCCAGCATTTT.

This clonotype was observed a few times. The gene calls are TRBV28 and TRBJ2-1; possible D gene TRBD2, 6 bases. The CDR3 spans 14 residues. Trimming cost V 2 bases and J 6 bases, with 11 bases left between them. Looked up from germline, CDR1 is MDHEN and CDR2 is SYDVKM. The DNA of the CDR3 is TGTGCCAGCAGTTTAGTGACTAGAGGCAATGAGCAGTTCTTC. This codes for CASSLVTRGNEQFF. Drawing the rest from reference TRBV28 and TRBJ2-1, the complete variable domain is DVKVTQSSRYLVKRTGEKVFLECVQDMDHENMFWYRQDPGLGLRLIYFSYDVKMKEKGDIPEGYSVSREKKERFSLILESASTNQTSMYLCASSLVTRGNEQFFGPGTRLTVL.

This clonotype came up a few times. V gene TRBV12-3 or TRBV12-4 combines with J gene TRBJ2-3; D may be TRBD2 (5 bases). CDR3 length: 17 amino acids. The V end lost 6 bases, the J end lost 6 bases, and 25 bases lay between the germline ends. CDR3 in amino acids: CASRSINIGIPEDTQYF. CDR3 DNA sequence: TGTGCCAGCAGGTCTATCAATATCGGGATCCCGGAGGATACGCAGTATTTT.

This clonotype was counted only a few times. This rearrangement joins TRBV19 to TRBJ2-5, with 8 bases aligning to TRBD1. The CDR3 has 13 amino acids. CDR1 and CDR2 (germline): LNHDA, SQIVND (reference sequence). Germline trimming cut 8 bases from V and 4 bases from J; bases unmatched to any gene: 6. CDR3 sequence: CASGHGQGETQYF. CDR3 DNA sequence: TGTGCCAGTGGACATGGACAGGGAGAGACCCAGTACTTC.

The CDR3: CASSQGGEALTYEQYF. In nucleotides, the CDR3 is TGCGCCAGCAGCCAAGGAGGGGAGGCCCTAACCTACGAGCAGTACTTC. This chain links TRBV4-1 with TRBJ2-7, with a tentative D call TRBD2 (6 bases). The CDR3 has 16 residues. The germline gives CDR1 MGHRA, CDR2 YSYEKL. Trimming took off 1 base at V and 2 bases at J, with 15 bases between the two ends.

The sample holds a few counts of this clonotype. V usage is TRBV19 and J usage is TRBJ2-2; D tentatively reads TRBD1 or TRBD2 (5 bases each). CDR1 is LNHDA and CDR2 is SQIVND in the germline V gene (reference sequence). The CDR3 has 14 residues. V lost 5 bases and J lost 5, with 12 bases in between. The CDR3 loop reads CASSWDPRTGELFF. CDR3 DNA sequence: TGTGCCAGTAGTTGGGACCCGAGGACCGGGGAGCTGTTTTTT.

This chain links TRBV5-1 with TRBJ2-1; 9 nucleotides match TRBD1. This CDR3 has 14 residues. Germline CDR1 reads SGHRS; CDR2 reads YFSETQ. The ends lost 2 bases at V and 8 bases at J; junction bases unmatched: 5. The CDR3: CASSLGTGYDEQFF. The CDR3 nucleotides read TGCGCCAGCAGCTTAGGGACAGGGTACGATGAGCAGTTCTTC.